Included here is one TCR beta chain sequence, with context. These data are taken from a study of PD-L1 blockade in urothelial cancer. Study-level information: Treatment start was followed by blood analysis at 3 weeks (second dose) and again at 6 weeks. Counts from blood samples showed a median of 141,255 T cells.

Profiling relied on immunoSEQ multiplex PCR, and the TCRdb table lists in-frame clones only, not all of them. The profile shows 50,000 to 60,000 clones, about 88% of them singletons. The CDR3 extends over 17 amino acids. The germline CDR1 and CDR2 sequences are SGHRS and YFSETQ. V was cut by 4 bases and J by 4 bases, with 23 bases left in between. Time point defined: peripheral blood 6 weeks after treatment start. The sample here was PBMCs, taken around atezolizumab (anti-PD-L1) treatment. The sequence was collected from a man aged 55 to 70 with urothelial cancer. V gene TRBV5-1 combines with J gene TRBJ1-2, with a tentative D call TRBD1 (6 bases). The CDR3 coding sequence is TGCGCCAGCAGCGTGGACCCTGGGCAGGGGTTGGTCTATGGCTACACCTTC. It encodes CASSVDPGQGLVYGYTF.